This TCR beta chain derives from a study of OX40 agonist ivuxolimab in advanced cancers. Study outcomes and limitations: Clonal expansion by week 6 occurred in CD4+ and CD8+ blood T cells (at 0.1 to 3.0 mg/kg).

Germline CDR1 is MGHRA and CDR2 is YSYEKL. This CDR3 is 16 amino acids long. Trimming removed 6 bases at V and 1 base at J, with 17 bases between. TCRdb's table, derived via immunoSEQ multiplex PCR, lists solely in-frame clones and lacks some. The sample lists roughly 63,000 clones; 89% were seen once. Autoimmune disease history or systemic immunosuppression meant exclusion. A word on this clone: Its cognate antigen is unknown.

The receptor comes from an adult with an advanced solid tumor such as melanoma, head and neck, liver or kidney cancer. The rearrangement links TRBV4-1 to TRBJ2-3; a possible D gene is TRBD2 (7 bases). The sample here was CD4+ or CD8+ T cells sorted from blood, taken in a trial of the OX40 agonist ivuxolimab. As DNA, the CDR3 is TGCGCCAGCAGGCTGGATGGCGGGGGCCGCACAGATACGCAGTATTTT. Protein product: CASRLDGGGRTDTQYF.